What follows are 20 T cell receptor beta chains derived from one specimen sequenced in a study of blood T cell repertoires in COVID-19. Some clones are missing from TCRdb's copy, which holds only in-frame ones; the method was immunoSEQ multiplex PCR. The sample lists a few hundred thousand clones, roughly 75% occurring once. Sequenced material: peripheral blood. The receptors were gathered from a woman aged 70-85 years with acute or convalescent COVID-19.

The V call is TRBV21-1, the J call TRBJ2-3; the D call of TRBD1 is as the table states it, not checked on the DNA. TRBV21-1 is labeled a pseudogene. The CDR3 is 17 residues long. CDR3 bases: TGTGCCAGCAGCAAATCAGGGATAGTCCAGGGACAAGATACGCAGTATTTT. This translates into CASSKSGIVQGQDTQYF.

CDR3 in DNA: TGTGCCAGCTCACCACCGAACCCTAGCGGGGGCAACGAGCAGTACTTC. As protein: CASSPPNPSGGNEQYF. The rearrangement uses TRBV18 and TRBJ2-7, with 10 nucleotides matching TRBD2. The CDR3 contains 16 residues. The V segment lost 0 bases and the J segment 5 bases; nucleotides outside the gene matches: 7. Germline lookup yields CDR1 KGHSH and CDR2 LQKENI.

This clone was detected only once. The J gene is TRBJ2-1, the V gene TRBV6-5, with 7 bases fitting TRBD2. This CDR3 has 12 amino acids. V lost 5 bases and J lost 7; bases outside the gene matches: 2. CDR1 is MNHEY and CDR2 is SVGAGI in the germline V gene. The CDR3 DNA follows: TGTGCCAGCAGTCCCGGGGGGAATGAGCAGTTCTTC. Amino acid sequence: CASSPGGNEQFF.

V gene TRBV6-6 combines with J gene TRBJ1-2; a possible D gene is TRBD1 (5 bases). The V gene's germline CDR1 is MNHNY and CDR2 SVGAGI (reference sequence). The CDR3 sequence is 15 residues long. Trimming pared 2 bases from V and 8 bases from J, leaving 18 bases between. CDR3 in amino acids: CASSYENGGDRGYTF. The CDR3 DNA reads TGTGCCAGCAGTTACGAGAACGGGGGGGATAGGGGCTACACCTTC.

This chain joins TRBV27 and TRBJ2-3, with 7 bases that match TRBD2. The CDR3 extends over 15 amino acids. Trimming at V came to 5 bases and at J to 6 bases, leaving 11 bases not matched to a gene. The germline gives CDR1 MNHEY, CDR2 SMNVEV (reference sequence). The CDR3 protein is CASSLGLLGADTQYF. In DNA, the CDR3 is TGTGCCAGCAGTCTGGGACTACTAGGGGCGGATACGCAGTATTTT.

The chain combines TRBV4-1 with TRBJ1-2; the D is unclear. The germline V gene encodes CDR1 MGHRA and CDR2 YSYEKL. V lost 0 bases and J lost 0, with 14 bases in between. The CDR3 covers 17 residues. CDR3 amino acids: CASSQDSRWQTNYGYTF. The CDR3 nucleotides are TGCGCCAGCAGCCAAGATTCCCGTTGGCAGACTAACTATGGCTACACCTTC.

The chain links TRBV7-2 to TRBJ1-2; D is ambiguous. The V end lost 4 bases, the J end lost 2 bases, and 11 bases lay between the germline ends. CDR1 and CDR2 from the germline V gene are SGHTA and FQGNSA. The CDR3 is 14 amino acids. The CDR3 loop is CASSSRNPNYGYTF. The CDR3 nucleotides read TGTGCCAGCAGCTCCAGGAACCCCAACTATGGCTACACCTTC. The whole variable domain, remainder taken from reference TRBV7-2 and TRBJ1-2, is GAGVSQSPSNKVTEKGKDVELRCDPISGHTALYWYRQSLGQGLEFLIYFQGNSAPDKSGLPSDRFSAERTGGSVSTLTIQRTQQEDSAVYLCASSSRNPNYGYTFGSGTRLTVV.

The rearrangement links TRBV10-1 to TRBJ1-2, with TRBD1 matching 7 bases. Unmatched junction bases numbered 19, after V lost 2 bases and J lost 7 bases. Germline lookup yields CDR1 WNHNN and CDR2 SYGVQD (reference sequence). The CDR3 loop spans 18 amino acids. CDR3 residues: CASSEPPTGLEGSSGYTF. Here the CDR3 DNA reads TGCGCCAGCAGTGAGCCCCCGACAGGGCTGGAGGGCTCATCTGGCTACACCTTC.

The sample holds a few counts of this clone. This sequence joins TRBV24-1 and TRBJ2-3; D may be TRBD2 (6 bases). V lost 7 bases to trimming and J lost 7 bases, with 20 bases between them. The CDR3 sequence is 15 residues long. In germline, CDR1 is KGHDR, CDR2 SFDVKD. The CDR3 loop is CATSEPGRGRNTQYF. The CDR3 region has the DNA TGTGCCACCAGCGAGCCGGGACGAGGGAGGAATACGCAGTATTTT.

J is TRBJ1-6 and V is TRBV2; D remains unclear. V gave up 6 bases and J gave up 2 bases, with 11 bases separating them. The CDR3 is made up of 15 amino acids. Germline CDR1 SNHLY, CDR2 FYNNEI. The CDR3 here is CASRPRQTYNSPLHF. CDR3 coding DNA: TGTGCCAGCAGGCCGCGGCAGACCTATAATTCACCCCTCCACTTT.

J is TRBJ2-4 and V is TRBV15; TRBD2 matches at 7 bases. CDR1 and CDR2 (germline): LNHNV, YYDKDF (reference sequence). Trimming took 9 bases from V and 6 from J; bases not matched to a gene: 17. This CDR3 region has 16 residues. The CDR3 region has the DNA TGTGCCACAGAGGAGGACCGCGGGAGAACGAGAAACATTCAGTACTTC. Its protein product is CATEEDRGRTRNIQYF. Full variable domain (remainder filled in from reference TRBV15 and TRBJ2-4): DAMVIQNPRYQVTQFGKPVTLSCSQTLNHNVMYWYQQKSSQAPKLLFHYYDKDFNNEADTPDNFQSRRPNTSFCFLDIRSPGLGDTAMYLCATEEDRGRTRNIQYFGAGTRLSVL.

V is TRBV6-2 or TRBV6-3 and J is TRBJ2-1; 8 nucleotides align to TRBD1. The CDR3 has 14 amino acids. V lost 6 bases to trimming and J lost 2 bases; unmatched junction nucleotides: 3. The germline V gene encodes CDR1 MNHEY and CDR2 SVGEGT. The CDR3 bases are TGTGCCAGCAGCGGACAGGGCCCCTACAATGAGCAGTTCTTC. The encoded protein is CASSGQGPYNEQFF.

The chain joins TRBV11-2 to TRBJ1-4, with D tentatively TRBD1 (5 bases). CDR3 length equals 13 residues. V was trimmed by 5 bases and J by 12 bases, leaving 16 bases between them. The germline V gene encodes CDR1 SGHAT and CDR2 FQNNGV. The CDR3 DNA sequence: TGTGCCAGCAGCCCGACCGGGGCGGGGGAACTGTTTTTT. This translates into CASSPTGAGELFF.

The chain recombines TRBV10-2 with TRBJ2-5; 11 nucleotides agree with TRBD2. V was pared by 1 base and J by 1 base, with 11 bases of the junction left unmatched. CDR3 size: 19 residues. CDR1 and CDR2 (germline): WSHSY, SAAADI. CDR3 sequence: CASSELTSGGPPGQETQYF. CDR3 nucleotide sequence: TGCGCCAGCAGTGAGTTAACTAGCGGGGGCCCGCCCGGCCAAGAGACCCAGTACTTC.

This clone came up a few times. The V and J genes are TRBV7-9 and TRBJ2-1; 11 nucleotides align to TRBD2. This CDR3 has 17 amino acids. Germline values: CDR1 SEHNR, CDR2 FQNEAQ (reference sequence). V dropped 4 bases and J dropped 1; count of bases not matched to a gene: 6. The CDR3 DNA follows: TGTGCCAGCAGCTCCGCTAGCGGGGGGACATCCTACAATGAGCAGTTCTTC. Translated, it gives CASSSASGGTSYNEQFF.

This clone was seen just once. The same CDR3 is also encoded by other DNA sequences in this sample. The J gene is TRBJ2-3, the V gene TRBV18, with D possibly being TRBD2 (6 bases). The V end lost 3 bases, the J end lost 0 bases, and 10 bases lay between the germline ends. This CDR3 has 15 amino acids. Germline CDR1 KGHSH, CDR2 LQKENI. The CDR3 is CASSPPGGSTDTQYF. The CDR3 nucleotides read TGTGCCAGCTCACCTCCCGGGGGTAGCACAGATACGCAGTATTTT.

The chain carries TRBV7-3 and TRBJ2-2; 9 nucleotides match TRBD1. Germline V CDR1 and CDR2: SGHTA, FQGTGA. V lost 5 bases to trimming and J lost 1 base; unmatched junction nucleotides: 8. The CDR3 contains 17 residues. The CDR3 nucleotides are TGTGCCAGCAGCCTACGCAGGGGACAGGGGAACACCGGGGAGCTGTTTTTT. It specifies CASSLRRGQGNTGELFF. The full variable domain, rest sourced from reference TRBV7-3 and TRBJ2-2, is GAGVSQTPSNKVTEKGKYVELRCDPISGHTALYWYRQSLGQGPEFLIYFQGTGAADDSGLPNDRFFAVRPEGSVSTLKIQRTERGDSAVYLCASSLRRGQGNTGELFFGEGSRLTVL.

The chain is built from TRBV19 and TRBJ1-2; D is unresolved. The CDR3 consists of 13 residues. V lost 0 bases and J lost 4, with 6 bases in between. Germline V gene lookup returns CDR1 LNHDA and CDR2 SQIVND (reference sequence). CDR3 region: CASSIDRLYGYTF. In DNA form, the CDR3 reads TGTGCCAGTAGTATAGATCGACTCTATGGCTACACCTTC.

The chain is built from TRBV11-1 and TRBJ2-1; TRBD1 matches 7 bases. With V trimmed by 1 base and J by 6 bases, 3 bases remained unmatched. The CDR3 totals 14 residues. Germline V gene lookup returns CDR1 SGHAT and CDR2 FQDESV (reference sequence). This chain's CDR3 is CASSLERQGNEQFF. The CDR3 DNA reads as TGTGCCAGCAGCTTAGAGAGACAGGGCAATGAGCAGTTCTTC.

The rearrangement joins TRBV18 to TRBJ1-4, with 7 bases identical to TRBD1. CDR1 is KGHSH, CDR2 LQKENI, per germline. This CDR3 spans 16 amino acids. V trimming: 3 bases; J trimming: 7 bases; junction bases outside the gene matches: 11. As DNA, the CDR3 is TGTGCCAGCTCACCCGGTGAAGGGGGCCGAAGTGAAAAACTGTTTTTT. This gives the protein CASSPGEGGRSEKLFF.